This T cell receptor beta chain was obtained from a study of T cell responses to AZD1222 COVID-19 vaccine. This clone has only one observation. TCRdb's copy holds only in-frame clones and misses some; the assay was immunoSEQ multiplex PCR. The profile covers 100,000 to 150,000 clones, with 80% to 95% appearing a single time and 0.9% to 1.3% taken by the ten largest. The source material was peripheral blood, sampled 28 days after the second AZD1222 dose. The clonotype originates from an adult who received the AZD1222 COVID-19 vaccine.

This chain's CDR3 is CATSDSWDQPQHF. The CDR3 DNA sequence: TGTGCCACCAGTGATTCGTGGGATCAGCCCCAGCATTTT. The rearrangement links TRBV24-1 to TRBJ1-5, with D unresolved. Germline loops: CDR1 KGHDR, CDR2 SFDVKD. CDR3 length: 13 amino acids. V lost 2 bases and J lost 5, with 6 bases in between.